This T cell receptor beta chain was sequenced in a study of beta chain features in type 1 diabetes. The investigators reverse transcribed all of the isolated RNA, so they sequenced expressed TCRB transcripts. Assay used: immunoSEQ multiplex PCR; TCRdb lists only in-frame clones, some missing. The sample consists of 360,000 or so clones, around a fifth of them appearing once. Study-level findings and limits: Reads derived from cDNA could over-represent cells showing high TCR expression. Comparison showed that naive, central memory and Treg TCRB repertoires appeared more similar among patients than among healthy donors. Equally in patients and controls, PCR might preferentially amplify shorter templates.

This clone occurred a few times. Its antigen is currently unknown. Every donor provided one heparinised blood draw, which averaged approximately 100 mL. Looked up from germline, CDR1 is PRHDT and CDR2 is FYEKMQ (reference sequence). J was trimmed by 7 bases and V by 4 bases; bases with no gene match: 13. This CDR3 is built from 17 residues. Sequencing used naive CD4+ T cells from blood. V usage is TRBV13 and J usage is TRBJ2-3; 11 positions agree with TRBD2. This TCR was sampled from a woman under 30 in good health. The CDR3 DNA reads TGTGCCAGCAGCTGGACCACTAGCGGGGGCCCTTCCCATACGCAGTATTTT. Translated, it gives CASSWTTSGGPSHTQYF.